These T cell receptor beta chains were read from a single sample in a study of PD-1 blockade in classical Hodgkin lymphoma. The table came from immunoSEQ multiplex PCR; TCRdb's copy has only in-frame clones and leaves some out. Of tens of thousands of clones detected, 93% appear once; the ten largest clones hold approximately 8%. The sequencing used peripheral blood mononuclear cells (PBMCs), collected at baseline. The receptors derive from a human donor with classical Hodgkin lymphoma. Each CDR3 is given with its conserved first and last residue. The D gene is left open where the match is weak. The size of a clone is reported for some rows only, either as once, few or many, or as a class for expanded clones.

J	V	D	size	CDR3	DNA
TRBJ2-7	TRBV28	TRBD1	once	CASSPTGGSHEQYF	TGTGCCAGCAGTCCTACAGGGGGCTCCCACGAGCAGTACTTC
TRBJ2-7	TRBV7-9	-	-	CASSLGQPVEQTDF	TGTGCCAGCAGCTTAGGACAGCCCGTGGAGCAAACGGACTTC
TRBJ2-5	TRBV7-2	TRBD2	few	CASSYSSGGETQYF	TGTGCCAGCAGCTATAGCTCGGGGGGGGAGACCCAGTACTTC
TRBJ2-7	TRBV5-1	-	-	CASSLSDPTYEQYF	TGCGCCAGCAGCTTGAGTGACCCTACCTACGAGCAGTACTTC
TRBJ1-3	TRBV2	TRBD1	-	CASDRVSGNTIYF	TGTGCCAGCGACAGGGTGTCTGGAAACACCATATATTTT
TRBJ2-1	TRBV4-2	-	-	CASSQGSGNSYNEQFF	TGTGCCAGCAGCCAAGGTTCCGGGAACTCCTACAATGAGCAGTTCTTC
TRBJ2-1	TRBV4-3	TRBD2	-	CASSQDSGGIGNEQFF	TGCGCCAGCAGCCAAGATAGCGGGGGCATTGGCAATGAGCAGTTCTTC
TRBJ1-1	TRBV25-1	-	-	CASSLTSGATEAFF	TGTGCCAGCAGTCTAACAAGCGGGGCCACTGAAGCTTTCTTT
TRBJ2-3	TRBV7-8	-	once	CASSLRGGDPSTDTQYF	TGTGCCAGCAGCCTGCGAGGGGGGGATCCCAGCACAGATACGCAGTATTTT
TRBJ2-1	TRBV30	-	-	CACGPGEGTNEQFF	TGTGCCTGCGGTCCAGGGGAGGGGACAAATGAGCAGTTCTTC
TRBJ1-2	TRBV29-1	TRBD1	-	CSVGGRTGNIGIYTF	TGCAGCGTTGGGGGTCGGACAGGCAACATAGGAATCTACACCTTC
TRBJ1-1	TRBV28	-	once	CASSLSGGGGYWNTEAFF	TGTGCCAGCAGTTTAAGTGGGGGAGGTGGATATTGGAACACTGAAGCTTTCTTT
TRBJ1-3	TRBV7-6	-	-	CASSFGREVRDTIYF	TGTGCCAGCAGCTTCGGCAGGGAAGTAAGAGACACCATATATTTT
TRBJ2-5	TRBV7-2	TRBD2	once	CASSLWAGGETQYF	TGTGCCAGCAGCTTATGGGCGGGAGGAGAGACCCAGTACTTC
TRBJ1-2	TRBV5-1	TRBD1	-	CASSLETGSGSYGYTF	TGCGCCAGCAGCTTGGAGACAGGGAGTGGTAGCTATGGCTACACCTTC
TRBJ1-1	TRBV6-5	-	-	CASSYAREGTEAFF	TGTGCCAGCAGTTACGCGCGGGAGGGCACTGAAGCTTTCTTT
TRBJ2-7	TRBV28	TRBD2	-	CASSLSGRGHEQYF	TGTGCCAGCAGTCTTAGCGGGAGGGGCCACGAGCAGTACTTC
TRBJ2-7	TRBV11-1	-	-	CASSLVPGEVREQYF	TGTGCCAGCAGCTTAGTTCCAGGGGAGGTGCGAGAGCAGTACTTC
TRBJ2-2	TRBV10-3	-	-	CAISDPMGDANTGELFF	TGTGCCATCAGTGACCCTATGGGGGATGCGAACACCGGGGAGCTGTTTTTT
TRBJ1-4	TRBV15	-	-	CATQESEGLEKLFF	TGTGCCACCCAGGAGAGCGAGGGGCTCGAAAAACTGTTTTTT
TRBJ2-7	TRBV19	-	-	CASSRGSEGSYEQYF	TGTGCCAGTAGTAGGGGCTCAGAGGGTTCCTACGAGCAGTACTTC
TRBJ1-5	TRBV27	-	few	CASSYWVGQPQHF	TGTGCCAGCAGTTACTGGGTCGGTCAGCCCCAGCATTTT
TRBJ2-5	TRBV19	-	-	CASSPGDGAQETQYF	TGTGCCAGTAGTCCAGGGGATGGGGCCCAAGAGACCCAGTACTTC
TRBJ2-2	TRBV9	-	-	CASSDSSANTGELFF	TGTGCCAGCAGCGACTCCTCCGCGAACACCGGGGAGCTGTTTTTT
TRBJ2-5	TRBV2	TRBD2	-	CASSGTSGDQETQYF	TGTGCCAGCAGTGGGACTAGCGGGGACCAAGAGACCCAGTACTTC
TRBJ2-6	TRBV7-6	-	-	CASSFAGAHSGANVLTF	TGTGCCAGCAGCTTTGCTGGCGCCCACTCTGGGGCCAACGTCCTGACTTTC
TRBJ2-2	TRBV4-2	TRBD2	once	CASSQVWGYSGRGNTGELFF	TGTGCCAGCAGCCAAGTTTGGGGCTATAGCGGGAGGGGGAACACCGGGGAGCTGTTTTTT
TRBJ2-5	TRBV2	-	-	CASTFGAGTASPETQYF	TGTGCCAGCACCTTCGGTGCGGGGACAGCGAGTCCGGAGACCCAGTACTTC
TRBJ2-7	TRBV4-3	-	-	CASSPTGDGAYEQYF	TGCGCCAGCAGCCCTACGGGGGACGGAGCCTACGAGCAGTACTTC
TRBJ2-5	TRBV16	-	-	CASSQSGPTTVGETQYF	TGTGCCAGCAGCCAATCGGGCCCCACTACGGTTGGGGAGACCCAGTACTTC
TRBJ1-4	TRBV9	-	-	CASSPTPFVEKLFF	TGTGCCAGCAGCCCCACCCCATTCGTTGAAAAACTGTTTTTT
TRBJ2-7	TRBV5-4	-	-	CASSLWGSYEQYF	TGTGCCAGCAGCTTGTGGGGATCCTACGAGCAGTACTTC
TRBJ2-1	TRBV27	TRBD1	-	CASNTGTGVGEQFF	TGTGCCAGCAACACCGGGACAGGGGTGGGGGAGCAGTTCTTC
TRBJ2-5	TRBV7-9	-	-	CASSSEFQTATQYF	TGTGCCAGCAGCTCAGAATTCCAGACAGCGACCCAGTACTTC
TRBJ2-7	TRBV10-3	-	-	CAISEPSGDEQYF	TGTGCCATCAGTGAACCCTCGGGCGACGAGCAGTACTTC
TRBJ2-7	TRBV7-2	-	-	CASSRTGYEQYF	TGTGCCAGCAGCCGGACGGGCTACGAGCAGTACTTC
TRBJ2-5	TRBV19	-	once	CASRPGGRETQYF	TGTGCCAGTAGACCCGGGGGTCGAGAGACCCAGTACTTC
TRBJ1-2	TRBV10-2	-	-	CASSERGDYGYTF	TGCGCCAGCAGTGAGCGGGGGGACTATGGCTACACCTTC
TRBJ2-5	TRBV7-3	-	-	CASSTQVGETQYF	TGTGCCAGCAGCACCCAGGTTGGGGAGACCCAGTACTTC
TRBJ2-7	TRBV1	-	-	CTSSTHNRGSPYEQYF	TGCACCAGCAGCACCCATAACAGGGGCTCCCCCTACGAGCAGTACTTC
TRBJ2-1	TRBV27	TRBD1	-	CASQGQRGEQFF	TGTGCCAGCCAGGGACAGAGGGGCGAGCAGTTCTTC
TRBJ2-5	TRBV28	TRBD1	-	CASSSPTGQDKETQYF	TGTGCCAGCAGTTCCCCAACGGGACAGGACAAAGAGACCCAGTACTTC
TRBJ2-2	TRBV9	TRBD2	-	CASSVTSGSRTGELFF	TGTGCCAGCAGCGTAACTAGCGGGAGTAGAACCGGGGAGCTGTTTTTT
TRBJ2-1	TRBV11-2	TRBD2	-	CASSFPLAGVNNEQFF	TGTGCCAGCAGCTTTCCACTAGCGGGAGTTAACAATGAGCAGTTCTTC
TRBJ1-2	TRBV5-4	-	-	CASSIFVGGAEGYTF	TGTGCCAGCAGCATCTTTGTCGGGGGCGCGGAAGGCTACACCTTC
TRBJ1-2	TRBV7-9	-	-	CASSLVGRGYGYTF	TGTGCCAGCAGCTTAGTCGGCAGGGGATATGGCTACACCTTC
TRBJ1-2	TRBV28	-	-	CASRGRQDVNYGYTF	TGTGCCAGCAGGGGTCGACAGGACGTAAACTATGGCTACACCTTC
TRBJ1-2	TRBV5-1	TRBD1	-	CASSWSLRDRDRYHGYTF	TGCGCCAGCAGCTGGTCGCTCCGGGACAGGGATCGGTATCATGGCTACACCTTC
TRBJ2-1	TRBV28	-	once	CASSSSGLTGRVNEQFF	TGTGCCAGCAGTTCGTCGGGGCTGACAGGGAGGGTCAATGAGCAGTTCTTC
TRBJ1-1	TRBV9	TRBD1	-	CASSPDRGDTEAFF	TGTGCCAGCAGCCCTGACAGGGGCGACACTGAAGCTTTCTTT
TRBJ2-2	TRBV6-1	-	few	CASSEAGPGELFF	TGTGCCAGCAGTGAGGCAGGCCCCGGGGAGCTGTTTTTT
TRBJ2-1	TRBV28	TRBD2	-	CASSFPPSGGSYNEQFF	TGTGCCAGCAGTTTCCCTCCTAGCGGGGGTTCCTACAATGAGCAGTTCTTC
TRBJ2-3	TRBV7-6	-	-	CASSQERVFGDTQYF	TGTGCCAGCAGCCAAGAGCGGGTATTTGGTGATACGCAGTATTTT
TRBJ2-3	TRBV11-1	TRBD2	once	CASSPGGRDTQYF	TGTGCCAGCAGCCCGGGGGGAAGGGATACGCAGTATTTT
TRBJ2-5	TRBV5-4	-	-	CATTLSGTGGETQYF	TGTGCCACCACCCTCTCCGGGACTGGGGGGGAGACCCAGTACTTC
TRBJ1-5	TRBV6-6	-	-	CASRGGNQPQHF	TGTGCCAGCAGGGGAGGCAATCAGCCCCAGCATTTT
TRBJ1-1	TRBV30	-	few	CAWSVVSNTEAFF	TGTGCCTGGAGTGTGGTGTCGAACACTGAAGCTTTCTTT
TRBJ1-1	TRBV6-5	TRBD1	-	CASSLTGVGAEAFF	TGTGCCAGCAGTTTGACAGGGGTTGGTGCTGAAGCTTTCTTT
TRBJ2-2	TRBV27	-	-	CASSFGTTGELFF	TGTGCCAGCAGTTTCGGGACAACCGGGGAGCTGTTTTTT
TRBJ1-2	TRBV2	-	-	CASNLQGDYGYTF	TGTGCCAGCAATCTCCAGGGTGACTATGGCTACACCTTC